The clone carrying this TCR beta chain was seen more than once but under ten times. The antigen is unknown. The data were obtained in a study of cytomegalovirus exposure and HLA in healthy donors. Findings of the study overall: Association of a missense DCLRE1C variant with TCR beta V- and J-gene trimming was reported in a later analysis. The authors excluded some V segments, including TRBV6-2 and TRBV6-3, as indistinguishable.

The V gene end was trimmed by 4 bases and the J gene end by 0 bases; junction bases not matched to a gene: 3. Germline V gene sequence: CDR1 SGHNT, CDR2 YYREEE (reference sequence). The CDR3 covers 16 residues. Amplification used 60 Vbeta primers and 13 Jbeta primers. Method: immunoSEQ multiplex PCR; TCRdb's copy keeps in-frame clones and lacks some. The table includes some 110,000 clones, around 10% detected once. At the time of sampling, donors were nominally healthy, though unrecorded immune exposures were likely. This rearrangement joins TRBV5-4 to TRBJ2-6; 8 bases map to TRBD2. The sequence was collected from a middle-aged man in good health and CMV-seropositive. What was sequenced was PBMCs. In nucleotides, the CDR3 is TGTGCCAGCAGCCCGGCGGGGGGCTCTGGGGCCAACGTCCTGACTTTC. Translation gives CASSPAGGSGANVLTF.